The clone carrying this TCR beta chain is called medium-sized based on its frequency. Germline V CDR1 and CDR2: SGHRS, YFSETQ. This CDR3 has 18 amino acids. TRB was amplified from roughly 250 ng of peripheral blood genomic DNA per sample. This specimen comes from a study of T cell clusters in autoimmune cytopenias. Whole-study context: The median distinct TRB clonotype count was under 3,000 per sample, from a median roughly 47,000 reads.

Multiplex touch-down PCR amplified TRB using TRB-A and TRB-B pools in one tube. After re-calling the multiplex PCR reads, TCRdb lists one entry per CDR3 protein, DNA absent. Recorded for this sample: 1,500 or so distinct CDR3 sequences. These data were also reused for a study on T cell repertoires in aging, cancer and after chemotherapy. This second study notes: Age-matched healthy donors had significantly more diverse, less clonal blood TCR repertoires than untreated cancer patients. In healthy donors, age-related TCR diversity loss mainly reflected lost richness.

Sequenced input: peripheral blood. The chain carries TRBV5-1 and TRBJ2-2; TCRdb returns TRBD1, unconfirmable since there is no DNA. The TCR sequence derives from a human donor in good health. CDR3 sequence: CASSSLLFTGQGTRELFF.